This TCR beta chain emerged from a study of early T cells in non-severe SARS-CoV-2 infection. This clonotype has ten or more counts. The antigen is undetermined. The study's findings and limits: Matches to VDJdb favored anti-spike CD8 responses and missed private and CD4 specificities.

cDNA molecules, individually, were tagged with unique molecular identifiers. MiXCR was run by TCRdb on the 5' RACE reads, yielding one entry per CDR3 protein. The sample shows tens of thousands of distinct CDR3 sequences, roughly 5.7% of them seen only once. The TCR was taken from an adult who was a healthcare worker with PCR-confirmed SARS-CoV-2 infection or an uninfected control (not recorded which). The sequencing used whole blood, collected at baseline.

CDR3 bases: TGTGCCAGTACCCGAGGACAGGGACGTGGCTACACCTTC. Translation gives CASTRGQGRGYTF. The chain recombines TRBV19 with TRBJ1-2; 8 bases align to TRBD1. The CDR3 has 13 residues. In germline, CDR1 is LNHDA, CDR2 SQIVND (reference sequence). Losses at the gene ends were 7 bases for V and 7 bases for J; bases not matched to a gene: 8.